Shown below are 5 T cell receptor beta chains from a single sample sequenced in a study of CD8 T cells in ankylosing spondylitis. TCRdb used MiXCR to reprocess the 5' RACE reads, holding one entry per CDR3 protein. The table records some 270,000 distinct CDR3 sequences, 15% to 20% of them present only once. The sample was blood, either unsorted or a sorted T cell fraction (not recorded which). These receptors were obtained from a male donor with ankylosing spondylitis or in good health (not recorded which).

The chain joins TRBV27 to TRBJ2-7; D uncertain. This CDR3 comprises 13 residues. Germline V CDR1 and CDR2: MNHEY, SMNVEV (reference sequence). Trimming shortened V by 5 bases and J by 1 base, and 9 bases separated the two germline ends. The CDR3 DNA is TGTGCCAGCAGTCCTCCGATGTCCTACGAGCAGTACTTC. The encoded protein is CASSPPMSYEQYF.

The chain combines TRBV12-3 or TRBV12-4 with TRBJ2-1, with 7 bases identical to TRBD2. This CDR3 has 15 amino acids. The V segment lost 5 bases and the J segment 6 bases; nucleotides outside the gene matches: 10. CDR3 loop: CASSQGGSAFNEQFF. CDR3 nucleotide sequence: TGTGCCAGCAGTCAGGGCGGGAGCGCCTTCAATGAGCAGTTCTTC.

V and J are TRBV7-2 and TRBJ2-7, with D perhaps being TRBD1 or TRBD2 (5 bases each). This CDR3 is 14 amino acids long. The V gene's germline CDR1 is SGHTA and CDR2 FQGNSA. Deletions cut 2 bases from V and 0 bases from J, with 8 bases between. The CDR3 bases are TGTGCCAGCAGCTTATGGGACCTCTCCTACGAGCAGTACTTC. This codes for CASSLWDLSYEQYF. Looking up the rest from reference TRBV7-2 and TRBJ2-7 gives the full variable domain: GAGVSQSPSNKVTEKGKDVELRCDPISGHTALYWYRQSLGQGLEFLIYFQGNSAPDKSGLPSDRFSAERTGGSVSTLTIQRTQQEDSAVYLCASSLWDLSYEQYFGPGTRLTVT.

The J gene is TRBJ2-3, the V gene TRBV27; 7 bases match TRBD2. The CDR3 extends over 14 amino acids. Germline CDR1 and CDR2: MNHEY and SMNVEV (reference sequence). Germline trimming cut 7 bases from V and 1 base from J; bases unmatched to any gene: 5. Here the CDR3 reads CASMVAGGTDTQYF. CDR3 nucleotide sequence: TGTGCCAGCATGGTGGCGGGAGGCACAGATACGCAGTATTTT.

CDR3 coding DNA: TGCGCCAGCAGCTTGGGGGACAGCACCGGGGAGCTGTTTTTT. This gives the protein CASSLGDSTGELFF. The chain recombines TRBV5-1 with TRBJ2-2, with 7 nucleotides matching TRBD1. Trimming cost V 0 bases and J 4 bases; bases outside gene matches: 0. Per germline, CDR1 SGHRS and CDR2 YFSETQ. The CDR3 runs to 14 residues.